Only a few counts were recorded for the clone carrying this T cell receptor (beta chain). Its antigen remains unknown. The CDR3 loop spans 15 amino acids. The germline V gene encodes CDR1 MNHGY and CDR2 SAAAGT. With V trimmed by 10 bases and J by 2 bases, 11 bases remained unmatched. The data stem from a study of T cells in localized non-small cell lung cancer. Study-wide findings and caveats: Uninvolved adjacent lung showed higher T cell clonality than tumor. Heterogeneity stays possible, as sequencing covered only one tumor region. Appearance in adjacent lung was seen for a median roughly 56 of the top 100 tumor clones.

Measured with immunoSEQ multiplex PCR; TCRdb has only the in-frame clones, and not every one. The sample shows about 2,000 clones, roughly 24% of them seen only once. Atypia-free lung next to the tumor was sampled at least 2 cm from its margin. The sample was normal lung tissue next to the tumor, taken before any cancer treatment. This sequence joins TRBV6-8 and TRBJ2-1, with 7 bases fitting TRBD1. The clonotype comes from a male donor older than 55 with stage I lung adenocarcinoma. The DNA of the CDR3 is TGTGCCACCTCGAGAACAGGGGACCCCTACAATGAGCAGTTCTTC. Its translation is CATSRTGDPYNEQFF.